These 19 T cell receptor beta chains were all obtained from the same sample, sequenced in a study of OX40 agonist ivuxolimab in advanced cancers. Here immunoSEQ multiplex PCR was the method, and the copy in TCRdb shows in-frame clones only, minus some. The sample contains more than 75,000 clones, around 85% of which appear only once. The material was CD4+ or CD8+ T cells sorted from blood, obtained in a trial of the OX40 agonist ivuxolimab. All receptors come from an adult with an advanced solid tumor such as melanoma, head and neck, liver or kidney cancer.

This clone has a single count. The gene calls are TRBV10-3 and TRBJ2-1; D may be TRBD2 (7 bases). In germline, CDR1 is ENHRY, CDR2 SYGVKD. CDR3 length equals 15 residues. V lost 4 bases and J lost 6, with 16 bases in between. This chain's CDR3 is CAISVSGGTVNEQFF. The DNA for the CDR3 is TGTGCCATCAGTGTGTCGGGGGGCACTGTCAATGAGCAGTTCTTC.

The V call is TRBV6-1, the J call TRBJ2-6, with 9 nucleotides matching TRBD1. Germline CDR1 MNHNS, CDR2 SASEGT. The CDR3 runs to 18 residues. V was pared by 3 bases and J by 7 bases, with 13 bases of the junction left unmatched. CDR3 loop: CASSDRTGVDIFANVLTF. As DNA, the CDR3 is TGTGCCAGCAGTGATAGGACAGGGGTCGACATTTTCGCCAACGTCCTGACTTTC.

The rearrangement links TRBV5-1 to TRBJ2-3, with a possible D match to TRBD2 (5 bases). Germline V gene lookup returns CDR1 SGHRS and CDR2 YFSETQ. V gave up 0 bases and J gave up 4 bases, with 15 bases separating them. This CDR3 region has 16 residues. CDR3 sequence (DNA): TGCGCCAGCAGCTTGGTGGCGGGCCGGTGGGCAGATACGCAGTATTTT. Residues: CASSLVAGRWADTQYF.

The chain uses TRBV5-5 and TRBJ2-1; 7 bases line up with TRBD1. The CDR3 is 15 residues long. Germline lookup yields CDR1 SGHKS and CDR2 YYEKEE (reference sequence). Trimming took 4 bases from V and 5 from J; bases not matched to a gene: 9. The chain's CDR3 is CASSPTGLGNNEQFF. The CDR3, as DNA: TGTGCCAGCAGCCCGACAGGGTTGGGGAACAATGAGCAGTTCTTC.

The gene calls are TRBV7-9 and TRBJ2-7; 8 bases are a match to TRBD1. V trimming: 5 bases; J trimming: 3 bases; junction bases outside the gene matches: 6. Per the germline V gene, CDR1 is SEHNR and CDR2 is FQNEAQ (reference sequence). This CDR3 has 14 residues. The CDR3 DNA reads as TGTGCCAGCAGCCCCCGGGACAGGAACTACGAGCAGTACTTC. Translated: CASSPRDRNYEQYF.

This clone was seen only a few times. The chain links TRBV4-2 to TRBJ1-6, with D unclear. The CDR3 is made up of 15 amino acids. The V end lost 0 bases, the J end lost 5 bases, and 8 bases lay between the germline ends. The germline gives CDR1 LGHNA, CDR2 YNFKEQ. CDR3 in DNA: TGTGCCAGCAGCCAAGAGTACGTGGATAATTCACCCCTCCACTTT. As protein: CASSQEYVDNSPLHF.

The chain is built from TRBV18 and TRBJ2-7, with D hard to call. Trimming pared 2 bases from V and 0 bases from J, leaving 8 bases between. Germline V gene lookup returns CDR1 KGHSH and CDR2 LQKENI. The CDR3 sequence is 14 residues long. The CDR3 bases are TGTGCCAGCTCACCAGGAACGGGCTCCTACGAGCAGTACGTC. This codes for CASSPGTGSYEQYV.

This clone was recorded a few times. The chain couples TRBV7-9 to TRBJ1-1, with D hard to call. V lost 1 base to trimming and J lost 3 bases, with 15 bases between them. Looked up from germline, CDR1 is SEHNR and CDR2 is FQNEAQ (reference sequence). This CDR3 is built from 16 residues. The CDR3 reads CASSLGPGPWDTEAFF. DNA for the CDR3: TGTGCCAGCAGCTTAGGTCCAGGCCCGTGGGACACTGAAGCTTTCTTT.

This rearrangement joins TRBV5-1 to TRBJ1-1; D is unclear. Germline CDR1 is SGHRS and CDR2 is YFSETQ. This CDR3 is 14 amino acids long. V lost 0 bases and J 1 base, leaving 7 bases between the germline ends. This CDR3 is CASSLASQNTEAFF. CDR3 nucleotides: TGCGCCAGCAGCTTGGCAAGCCAGAACACTGAAGCTTTCTTT.

This clone was recorded only once. J is TRBJ2-7 and V is TRBV28; 11 positions agree with TRBD1. Trimming at V came to 6 bases and at J to 4 bases, leaving 5 bases not matched to a gene. The CDR3 is 14 amino acids. CDR1 and CDR2 from the germline V gene are MDHEN and SYDVKM. CDR3 loop: CASRPDRGQYEQYF. The CDR3 bases are TGTGCCAGCAGACCGGACAGGGGGCAATACGAGCAGTACTTC.

The rearrangement joins TRBV10-3 to TRBJ1-5, with D possibly TRBD1 on 6 matching bases. The V end was cut by 8 bases, the J end by 3 bases, with 11 bases between. CDR1 and CDR2 from the germline V gene are ENHRY and SYGVKD. The CDR3 extends over 13 amino acids. This CDR3 reads CAISQGSNQPQHF. The CDR3 DNA reads as TGTGCCATCTCACAGGGCTCCAATCAGCCCCAGCATTTT.

This rearrangement joins TRBV6-5 to TRBJ2-2; the match to TRBD1 covers 8 bases. Per germline, CDR1 MNHEY and CDR2 SVGAGI. V dropped 8 bases and J dropped 2; count of bases not matched to a gene: 1. This CDR3 region has 13 residues. CDR3 sequence: CASGTGNTGELFF. The CDR3 region has the DNA TGTGCCAGCGGGACAGGCAACACCGGGGAGCTGTTTTTT.

V is TRBV2 and J is TRBJ1-1; no firm D call. The CDR3 spans 16 residues. From germline, CDR1 is SNHLY and CDR2 FYNNEI. Trimming took 3 bases from V and 1 from J, leaving 15 bases between them. The CDR3 bases are TGTGCCAGCAGTGATCCGGGCTTGGTTAAGAACACTGAAGCTTTCTTT. It encodes CASSDPGLVKNTEAFF.

The chain's CDR3 is CASSVEQGVETQYF. In DNA, the CDR3 is TGTGCCAGCAGCGTAGAACAGGGCGTCGAGACCCAGTACTTC. The chain links TRBV9 to TRBJ2-5, with D possibly TRBD1 on 6 matching bases. Germline V gene sequence: CDR1 SGDLS, CDR2 YYNGEE. The CDR3 covers 14 residues. The germline V and J ends were trimmed by 0 bases and 5 bases, with 11 bases remaining between them.

CDR3 sequence reads: CASSSGSNSYEQYF. The CDR3 DNA reads as TGTGCCAGCAGCTCCGGATCTAATTCCTACGAGCAGTACTTC. V is TRBV7-6 and J is TRBJ2-7; D call uncertain. V was clipped by 4 bases and J by 1 base, with 11 bases between them. Germline-derived CDR1 and CDR2 are SGHVS and FNYEAQ. CDR3 size: 14 residues.

This clone was seen just once. V gene TRBV7-3 combines with J gene TRBJ2-1; 10 bases line up with TRBD2. CDR3 length: 17 residues. The junction had 11 bases not matched to a gene; V was cut back by 1 base and J by 8 bases. Germline V gene sequence: CDR1 SGHTA, CDR2 FQGTGA. CDR3 loop: CASSLKRLAGAYDEQFF. The CDR3 DNA is TGTGCCAGCAGCTTAAAGCGGCTAGCGGGAGCTTATGATGAGCAGTTCTTC.

The table lists this clone with a few counts. The genes are TRBV5-8 and TRBJ1-6; perhaps TRBD1 as D (5 bases). Per germline, CDR1 SGHTS and CDR2 YDEGEE. CDR3 length: 13 residues. With 0 bases removed from V and 8 bases from J, the gap between germline ends came to 6 bases. The CDR3 sequence is CASSLGGDSPLHF. The CDR3 nucleotides read TGTGCCAGCAGCTTGGGGGGGGATTCACCCCTCCACTTT. Full variable domain (outside the CDR3, taken from reference TRBV5-8 and TRBJ1-6): EAGVTQSPTHLIKTRGQQATLRCSPISGHTSVYWYQQALGLGLQFLLWYDEGEERNRGNFPPRFSGRQFPNYSSELNVNALELEDSALYLCASSLGGDSPLHFGNGTRLTVT.

The chain couples TRBV14 to TRBJ2-1, with TRBD2 matching 8 bases. CDR1 and CDR2 from the germline V gene are SGHDN and FVKESK. The CDR3 is 17 amino acids. V lost 0 bases to trimming and J lost 2 bases; unmatched junction nucleotides: 6. The CDR3 is CASSQDAYGGAYNEQFF. Written as DNA, the CDR3 is TGTGCCAGCAGCCAAGATGCGTACGGGGGGGCCTACAATGAGCAGTTCTTC.

The gene calls are TRBV2 and TRBJ2-2; D is uncertain. In germline, CDR1 is SNHLY, CDR2 FYNNEI. The V end lost 6 bases, the J end lost 0 bases, and 5 bases lay between the germline ends. CDR3 length equals 13 residues. The CDR3 protein is CASRVANTGELFF. The CDR3 nucleotides read TGTGCCAGCAGAGTCGCGAACACCGGGGAGCTGTTTTTT.